This entry lists 3 T cell receptor beta chains sequenced from one sample in a study of blood T cell repertoires in COVID-19. Some clones are missing from TCRdb's copy, which holds only in-frame ones; the method was immunoSEQ multiplex PCR. The data show approximately 150,000 clones, about nine tenths seen once. The sample consisted of peripheral blood. These receptors came from a man at least 80 years old with acute or convalescent COVID-19.

The V and J genes are TRBV28 and TRBJ1-1; no clear D. The CDR3 spans 14 residues. The ends were cut back, 5 bases at V and 1 base at J, with 11 bases in the middle. Germline loops: CDR1 MDHEN, CDR2 SYDVKM. The CDR3 DNA reads as TGTGCCAGCAGTCCCCTCATGCGGAACACTGAAGCTTTCTTT. Translation gives CASSPLMRNTEAFF. The full variable domain, in which reference TRBV28 and TRBJ1-1 provide the parts outside the CDR3, is DVKVTQSSRYLVKRTGEKVFLECVQDMDHENMFWYRQDPGLGLRLIYFSYDVKMKEKGDIPEGYSVSREKKERFSLILESASTNQTSMYLCASSPLMRNTEAFFGQGTRLTVV.

This chain joins TRBV18 and TRBJ1-5; D is undetermined. The CDR3 runs 14 residues. Trimming left V 3 bases short and J 7 bases short, with 13 bases between. CDR1 and CDR2 (germline): KGHSH, LQKENI. In DNA, the CDR3 is TGTGCCAGCTCACCGGGCGAGGGTGTGCAGCCCCAGCATTTT. Translating gives CASSPGEGVQPQHF.

This chain connects TRBV15 to TRBJ1-2, with TRBD1 matching over 9 bases. The ends lost 3 bases at V and 8 bases at J; junction bases unmatched: 7. The germline V gene encodes CDR1 LNHNV and CDR2 YYDKDF (reference sequence). The CDR3 is 14 residues long. CDR3 sequence: CATSRPGQGTGYTF. The DNA of the CDR3 is TGTGCCACCAGCAGGCCGGGACAGGGAACGGGCTACACCTTC.